This TCR beta chain was found in a study of CXCR3-negative and CXCR3-positive naive CD8 T cells. Regarding the study as a whole: Similar TRBV-TRBJ gene usage was seen in naive CXCR3-negative and CXCR3-positive cells, but not in memory cells. Researchers report CXCR3 expression partially decreased after cryopreservation, with fresh PBMCs used in most assays.

5' RACE that incorporated UMI labels was used to prepare the TRB cDNA libraries. Each CDR3 protein gets one entry in TCRdb, which reprocessed the 5' RACE reads and gives no DNA. This sample's table reports over 55,000 distinct CDR3 sequences. On this clonotype itself: What it recognizes is unknown.

CDR3 length equals 12 residues. Germline CDR1 SQVTM, CDR2 ANQGSEA. Sequencing was carried out using memory CD8+ T cells from blood. This sequence joins TRBV29-1 and TRBJ1-1. The receptor's source is a human donor in good health. Some clones in this sample may be carry-over from other donors' samples. The CDR3 region is CSVEWDSTEAFF. The whole variable domain, filled in from reference TRBV29-1 and TRBJ1-1, reads SAVISQKPSRDICQRGTSLTIQCQVDSQVTMMFWYRQQPGQSLTLIATANQGSEATYESGFVIDKFPISRPNLTFSTLTVSNMSPEDSSIYLCSVEWDSTEAFFGQGTRLTVV.